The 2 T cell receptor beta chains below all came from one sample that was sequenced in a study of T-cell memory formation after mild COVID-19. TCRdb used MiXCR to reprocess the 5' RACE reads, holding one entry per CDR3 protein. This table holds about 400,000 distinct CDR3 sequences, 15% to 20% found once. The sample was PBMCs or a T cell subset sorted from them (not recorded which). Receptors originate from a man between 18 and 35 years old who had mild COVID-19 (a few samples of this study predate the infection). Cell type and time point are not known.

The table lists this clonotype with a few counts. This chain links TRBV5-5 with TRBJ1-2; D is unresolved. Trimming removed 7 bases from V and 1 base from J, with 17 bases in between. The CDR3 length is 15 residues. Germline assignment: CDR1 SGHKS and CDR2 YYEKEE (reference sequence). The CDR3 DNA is TGTGCCAGCTCCGGGTTGGAAGATCATAACTATGGCTACACCTTC. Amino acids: CASSGLEDHNYGYTF. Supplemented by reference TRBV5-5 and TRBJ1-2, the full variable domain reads DAGVTQSPTHLIKTRGQQVTLRCSPISGHKSVSWYQQVLGQGPQFIFQYYEKEERGRGNFPDRFSARQFPNYSSELNVNALLLGDSALYLCASSGLEDHNYGYTFGSGTRLTVV.

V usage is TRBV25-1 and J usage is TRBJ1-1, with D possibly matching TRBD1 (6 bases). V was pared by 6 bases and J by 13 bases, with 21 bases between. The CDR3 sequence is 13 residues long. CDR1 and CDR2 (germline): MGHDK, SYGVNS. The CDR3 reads CASSREAGTIFFF. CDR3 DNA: TGTGCCAGCAGCCGAGAAGCCGGGACAATATTTTTCTTT. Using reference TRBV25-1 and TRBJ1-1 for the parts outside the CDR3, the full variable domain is EADIYQTPRYLVIGTGKKITLECSQTMGHDKMYWYQQDPGMELHLIHYSYGVNSTEKGDLSSESTVSRIRTEHFPLTLESARPSHTSQYLCASSREAGTIFFFGQGTRLTVV.